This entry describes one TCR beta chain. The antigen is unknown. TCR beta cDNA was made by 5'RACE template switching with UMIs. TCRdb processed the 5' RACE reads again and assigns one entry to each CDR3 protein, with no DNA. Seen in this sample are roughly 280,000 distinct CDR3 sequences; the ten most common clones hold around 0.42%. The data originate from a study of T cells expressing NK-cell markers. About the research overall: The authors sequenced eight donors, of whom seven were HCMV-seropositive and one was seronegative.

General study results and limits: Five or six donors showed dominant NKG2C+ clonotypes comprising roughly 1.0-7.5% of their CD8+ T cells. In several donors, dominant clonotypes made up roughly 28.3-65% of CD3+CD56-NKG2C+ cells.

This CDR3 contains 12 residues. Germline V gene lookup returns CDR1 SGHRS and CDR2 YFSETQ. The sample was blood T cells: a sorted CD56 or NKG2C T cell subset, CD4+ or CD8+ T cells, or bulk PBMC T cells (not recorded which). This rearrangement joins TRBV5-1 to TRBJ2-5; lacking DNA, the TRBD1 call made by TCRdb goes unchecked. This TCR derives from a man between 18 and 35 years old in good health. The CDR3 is CASSETQETQYF.